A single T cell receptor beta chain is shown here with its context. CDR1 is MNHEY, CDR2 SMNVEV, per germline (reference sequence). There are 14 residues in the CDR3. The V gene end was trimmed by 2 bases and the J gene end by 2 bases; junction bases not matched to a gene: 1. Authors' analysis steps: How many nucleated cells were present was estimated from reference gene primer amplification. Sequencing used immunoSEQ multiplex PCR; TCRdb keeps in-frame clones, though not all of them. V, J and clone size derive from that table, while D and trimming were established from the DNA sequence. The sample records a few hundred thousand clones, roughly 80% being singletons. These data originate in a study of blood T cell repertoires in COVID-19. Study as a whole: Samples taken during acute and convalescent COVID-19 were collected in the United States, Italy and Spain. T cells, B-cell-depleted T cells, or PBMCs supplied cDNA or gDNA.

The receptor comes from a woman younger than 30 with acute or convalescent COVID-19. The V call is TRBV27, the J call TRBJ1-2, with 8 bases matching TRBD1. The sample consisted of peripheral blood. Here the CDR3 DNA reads TGTGCCAGCAGTTTAGGGGACAGGAACTATGGCTACACCTTC. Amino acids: CASSLGDRNYGYTF.